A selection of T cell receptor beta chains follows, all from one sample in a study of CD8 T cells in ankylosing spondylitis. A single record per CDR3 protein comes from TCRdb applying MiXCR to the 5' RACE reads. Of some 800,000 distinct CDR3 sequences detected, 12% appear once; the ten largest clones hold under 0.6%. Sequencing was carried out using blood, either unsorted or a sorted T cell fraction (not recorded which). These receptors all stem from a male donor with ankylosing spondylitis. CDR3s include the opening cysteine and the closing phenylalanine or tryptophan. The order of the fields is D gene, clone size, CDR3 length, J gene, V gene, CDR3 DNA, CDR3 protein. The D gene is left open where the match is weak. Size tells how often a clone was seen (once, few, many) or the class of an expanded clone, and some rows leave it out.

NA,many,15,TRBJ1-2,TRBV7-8,TGTGCCAGCAGCTTACTTCCGACAAGTAACTATGGCTACACCTTC,CASSLLPTSNYGYTF
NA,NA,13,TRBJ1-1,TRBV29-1,TGCAGCGTTGCGGGAGGGTTCTCGGCTGAAGCTTTCTTT,CSVAGGFSAEAFF
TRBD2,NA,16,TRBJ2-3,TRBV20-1,TGCTGTGCTAGCCATTGGAGGGAGGGTCGCACAGATACGCAGTATTTT,CCASHWREGRTDTQYF
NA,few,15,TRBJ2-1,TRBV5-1,TGCGCCAGCAGCTTGCAACAGGGCTCCTACAATGAGCAGTTCTTC,CASSLQQGSYNEQFF
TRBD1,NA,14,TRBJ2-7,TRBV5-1,TGCGCCAGCAGCTTGGGACAGGGGTTGGACGAGCAGTACTTC,CASSLGQGLDEQYF
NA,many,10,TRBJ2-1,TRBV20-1,TGCAGTGCTAGTCGACTAGAGCAGTTCTTC,CSASRLEQFF
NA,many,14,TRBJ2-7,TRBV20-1,TGCAGTGCACAGGGTGGAACAGGACCCTACGAGCAGTACTTC,CSAQGGTGPYEQYF
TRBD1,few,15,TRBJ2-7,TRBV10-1,TGCGCCAGCAGTCAACTAAGGGGGCGAACCTACGAGCAGTACTTC,CASSQLRGRTYEQYF
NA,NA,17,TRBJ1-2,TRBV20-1,TGCAGTGCTGGAGGGGGATCGACGGGGTTGTGGAGCTATGGCTACACCTTC,CSAGGGSTGLWSYGYTF
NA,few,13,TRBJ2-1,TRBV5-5,TGTGCCAGCAGCTCGATAGGCGACAATGAGCAGTTCTTC,CASSSIGDNEQFF
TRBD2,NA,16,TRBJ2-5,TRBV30,TGTGCCTGGAGTCAACCAAGGACTAGCGGGGGAAAGACCCAGTACTTC,CAWSQPRTSGGKTQYF
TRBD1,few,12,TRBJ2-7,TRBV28,TGTGCCAGCGAGGGGGCTCCCTACGAGCAGTACTTC,CASEGAPYEQYF
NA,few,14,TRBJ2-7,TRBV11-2,TGTGCCAGCAGCTTATGGTACCAGGCGGGCGAGCAGTACTTC,CASSLWYQAGEQYF
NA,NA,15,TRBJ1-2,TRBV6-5,TGTGCCAGCAGTTACTCGGCCCGAGCTAACTATGGCTACACCTTC,CASSYSARANYGYTF
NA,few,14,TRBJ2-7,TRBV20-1,TGCAGTGCTGGAGCCTCCGGACTAACCTCCGAGCAGTACTTC,CSAGASGLTSEQYF
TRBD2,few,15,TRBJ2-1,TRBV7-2,TGTGCCAGCAGCTTAGGAGTAACTAGCGGGGGGGAGCAGTTCTTC,CASSLGVTSGGEQFF
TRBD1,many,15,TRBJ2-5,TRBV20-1,TGCAGTGCTAGAGAGGCGGGGACAGGGACCGAGACCCAGTACTTC,CSAREAGTGTETQYF
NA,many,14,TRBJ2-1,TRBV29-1,TGCAGCGTTGGTCGTCAGATTTCCTACAATGAGCAGTTCTTC,CSVGRQISYNEQFF
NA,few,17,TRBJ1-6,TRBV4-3,TGCGCCAGCAGCCATCTCTTGGGCCAGGACGCGATTTCACCCCTCCACTTT,CASSHLLGQDAISPLHF
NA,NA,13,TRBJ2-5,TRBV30,TGTGCCTGGGAAGGGGGTAATGGGGAGACCCAGTACTTC,CAWEGGNGETQYF
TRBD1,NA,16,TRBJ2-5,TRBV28,TGTGCCAGCAGTTTCTTCCCTGGACAGGGCCGGGAGACCCAGTACTTC,CASSFFPGQGRETQYF
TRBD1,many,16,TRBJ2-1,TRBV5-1,TGCGCCAGCAGCCAGACCCAGGGGGCGGCCTACAATGAGCAGTTCTTC,CASSQTQGAAYNEQFF
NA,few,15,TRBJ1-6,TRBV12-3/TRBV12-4,TGTGCCAGCAGTTTTAACTCTGGGGTTAATTCACCCCTCCACTTT,CASSFNSGVNSPLHF
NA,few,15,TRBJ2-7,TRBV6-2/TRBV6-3,TGTGCCAGCAGTTATCGGACGGTGAGCTCCTACGAGCAGTACTTC,CASSYRTVSSYEQYF
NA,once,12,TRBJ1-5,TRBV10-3,TGTGCCCCTCGTCAGAGCAATCAGCCCCAGCATTTT,CAPRQSNQPQHF
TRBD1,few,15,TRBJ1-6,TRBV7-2,TGTGCCAGCAGCCCCCGGCAGGGGGAATATTCACCCCTCCACTTT,CASSPRQGEYSPLHF
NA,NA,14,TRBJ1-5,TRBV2,TGTGCCAGCAGTCCGGACAACCGAGATCAGCCCCAGCATTTT,CASSPDNRDQPQHF
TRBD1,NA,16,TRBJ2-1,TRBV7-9,TGTGCCAGCAGCTACATAAACCAGGGGGCGCATGGTGAGCAGTTCTTC,CASSYINQGAHGEQFF
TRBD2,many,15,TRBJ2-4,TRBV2,TGTGCCAGCAGAGGACTAGCGGGATCGGAAAACATTCAGTACTTC,CASRGLAGSENIQYF
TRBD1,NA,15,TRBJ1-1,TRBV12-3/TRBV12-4,TGTGCCAGCAGTTCCCTAGAGGGGGCGAACACTGAAGCTTTCTTT,CASSSLEGANTEAFF
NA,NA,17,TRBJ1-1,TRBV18,TGTGCCAGCTCACCACGGGATAGCGGCGTTGGAAGAACTGAAGCTTTCTTT,CASSPRDSGVGRTEAFF
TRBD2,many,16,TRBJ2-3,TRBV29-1,TGCAGCGTTGGGACTAGCGGGAGGAGTAGTACAGATACGCAGTATTTT,CSVGTSGRSSTDTQYF